The next 28 T cell receptor beta chains were all read from a single sample in a study of PD-1 blockade in classical Hodgkin lymphoma. The table came from immunoSEQ multiplex PCR; TCRdb's copy has only in-frame clones and leaves some out. The top ten hold more than 9% of the sample, which has about 97,000 clones, 75% to 90% seen once. Each patient experienced a relapse that followed autologous stem cell transplantation, and brentuximab vedotin exposure varied. This specimen was peripheral blood mononuclear cells (PBMCs), taken at baseline. These receptors were taken from a human donor with classical Hodgkin lymphoma.

The chain employs TRBV30 and TRBJ1-5, with D tentatively TRBD1 (5 bases). The CDR3 has 15 amino acids. Germline V lookup: CDR1 GTSNPN, CDR2 SVGIG (reference sequence). V lost 0 bases to trimming and J lost 5 bases, with 14 bases between them. This chain's CDR3 is CAWSVLAGFDQPQHF. The CDR3 nucleotides read TGTGCCTGGAGTGTCTTGGCAGGGTTCGATCAGCCCCAGCATTTT.

The chain is built from TRBV5-6 and TRBJ1-2; perhaps TRBD1 as D (6 bases). V was trimmed by 3 bases and J by 5 bases, leaving 14 bases between them. From germline, CDR1 is SGHDT and CDR2 YYEEEE. The CDR3 length is 14 residues. CDR3 DNA: TGTGCCAGCAGCTCCCCCGGAAGGGGGTATGGCTACACCTTC. Its translation: CASSSPGRGYGYTF.

The gene calls are TRBV4-3 and TRBJ1-3; D gene unclear. This CDR3 region has 13 residues. Trimming removed 0 bases at V and 3 bases at J, with 3 bases between. The germline V gene has CDR1 LGHNA and CDR2 YSLEER. CDR3 sequence: CASSQDLGNTIYF. The CDR3 region has the DNA TGCGCCAGCAGCCAAGATCTTGGAAACACCATATATTTT.

The J gene is TRBJ2-7, the V gene TRBV11-2, with a weak D call TRBD2 (6 bases). The germline gives CDR1 SGHAT, CDR2 FQNNGV. This CDR3 spans 15 amino acids. The V and J ends lost 5 bases and 3 bases respectively, with 17 bases between them. CDR3 residues: CASSTSRDLLYEQYF. DNA for the CDR3: TGTGCCAGCAGCACCTCGCGGGACTTACTCTACGAGCAGTACTTC.

V usage is TRBV2 and J usage is TRBJ1-1, with D maybe TRBD1 (6 bases). From germline, CDR1 is SNHLY and CDR2 FYNNEI. This CDR3 region has 13 residues. V was shortened by 1 base and J by 5 bases, with 8 bases between the two germline ends. The CDR3 region is CASSEDRETEAFF. CDR3 nucleotide sequence: TGTGCCAGCAGTGAAGACAGGGAAACTGAAGCTTTCTTT.

This chain joins TRBV19 and TRBJ1-5, with no clear D. Germline V CDR1 and CDR2: LNHDA, SQIVND (reference sequence). This CDR3 spans 14 amino acids. Trimming shortened V by 1 base and J by 3 bases, and 7 bases separated the two germline ends. The CDR3: CASSIGRDNQPQHF. The CDR3 nucleotides read TGTGCCAGTAGTATAGGGAGGGACAATCAGCCCCAGCATTTT. The full variable domain, in which reference TRBV19 and TRBJ1-5 provide the parts outside the CDR3, is DGGITQSPKYLFRKEGQNVTLSCEQNLNHDAMYWYRQDPGQGLRLIYYSQIVNDFQKGDIAEGYSVSREKKESFPLTVTSAQKNPTAFYLCASSIGRDNQPQHFGDGTRLSIL.

The chain links TRBV19 to TRBJ2-7; the match to TRBD1 covers 8 bases. V was clipped by 5 bases and J by 2 bases; unmatched bases: 8. Per germline, CDR1 LNHDA and CDR2 SQIVND (reference sequence). The CDR3 sequence is 15 residues long. CDR3 nucleotide sequence: TGTGCCAGTAGTCCCCCCGGGACAGGCCCCTACGAGCAGTACTTC. It specifies CASSPPGTGPYEQYF.

This CDR3 is CASSYSGPSLTDTQYF. Here the CDR3 DNA reads TGTGCCAGCAGTTACTCCGGGCCCTCACTCACAGATACGCAGTATTTT. The chain joins TRBV6-5 to TRBJ2-3; D uncertain. V was clipped by 0 bases and J by 2 bases, with 12 bases between them. The length of the CDR3 is 16 residues. Per the germline V gene, CDR1 is MNHEY and CDR2 is SVGAGI.

This sequence joins TRBV27 and TRBJ2-1; TRBD2 matches 9 bases. This CDR3 comprises 15 residues. The V segment lost 2 bases and the J segment 12 bases; nucleotides outside the gene matches: 11. From germline, CDR1 is MNHEY and CDR2 SMNVEV (reference sequence). The CDR3 sequence: CASSLGRGGIRGQFF. DNA of the CDR3: TGTGCCAGCAGTTTAGGGCGGGGGGGGATCCGAGGGCAGTTCTTC.

The chain links TRBV7-2 to TRBJ2-1, with 9 bases that match TRBD2. The CDR3 has 15 residues. V lost 0 bases to trimming and J lost 4 bases; unmatched junction nucleotides: 1. Germline V gives CDR1 SGHTA, CDR2 FQGNSA. CDR3: CASSLASGRYNEQFF. In nucleotides, the CDR3 is TGTGCCAGCAGCTTAGCCAGCGGGAGGTACAATGAGCAGTTCTTC.

This chain joins TRBV2 and TRBJ2-3; 8 nucleotides line up with TRBD2. J was trimmed by 2 bases and V by 7 bases; bases with no gene match: 5. CDR1 and CDR2 from the germline V gene are SNHLY and FYNNEI. The CDR3 consists of 14 residues. CDR3 sequence: CASTGLADTDTQYF. DNA for the CDR3: TGTGCCAGCACCGGACTAGCCGACACAGATACGCAGTATTTT.

This clone has only a few counts. The chain employs TRBV19 and TRBJ1-1; D is ambiguous. V was trimmed by 10 bases and J by 6 bases, leaving 15 bases between them. The germline gives CDR1 LNHDA, CDR2 SQIVND (reference sequence). The CDR3 is 12 amino acids. CDR3 amino acids: CAITDGVAEAFF. CDR3 coding DNA: TGTGCCATTACGGACGGGGTCGCTGAAGCTTTCTTT.

The rearrangement uses TRBV7-2 and TRBJ2-5, with 10 bases identical to TRBD1. In germline, CDR1 is SGHTA, CDR2 FQGNSA. CDR3 length: 16 residues. V dropped 5 bases and J dropped 5; count of bases not matched to a gene: 11. In DNA form, the CDR3 reads TGTGCCAGCAGCCCTTTGCGGGACAGGGGTTTTGAGACCCAGTACTTC. Translating gives CASSPLRDRGFETQYF.

This clone occurred many times. The rearrangement links TRBV6-1 to TRBJ1-1; D gene uncertain. V was clipped by 7 bases and J by 1 base, with 4 bases between them. The germline V gene has CDR1 MNHNS and CDR2 SASEGT. The CDR3 extends over 11 amino acids. CDR3 DNA: TGTGCCAGCACCGGGAACACTGAAGCTTTCTTT. Translating gives CASTGNTEAFF.

The chain couples TRBV29-1 to TRBJ2-5, with D unresolved. This CDR3 has 13 residues. Germline CDR1 SQVTM, CDR2 ANQGSEA. The V end lost 4 bases, the J end lost 2 bases, and 11 bases lay between the germline ends. This chain's CDR3 is CSVVGLLQETQYF. As DNA, the CDR3 is TGCAGCGTTGTTGGGCTACTGCAAGAGACCCAGTACTTC.

In this sample, this clone turned up once. This chain joins TRBV5-1 and TRBJ1-1, with 7 bases matching TRBD1. CDR3 length: 14 amino acids. The germline V gene encodes CDR1 SGHRS and CDR2 YFSETQ. Trimming cost V 5 bases and J 1 base; bases outside gene matches: 5. The CDR3, as DNA: TGCGCCAGCAGTCCCCAGGGGGGGAACACTGAAGCTTTCTTT. Amino acids: CASSPQGGNTEAFF.

The J gene is TRBJ2-7, the V gene TRBV6-6; D unclear. V lost 0 bases, J lost 3 bases, and 9 bases lay in between. Germline-derived CDR1 and CDR2 are MNHNY and SVGAGI (reference sequence). The CDR3 is made up of 14 amino acids. The CDR3 loop reads CASSYSRLIYEQYF. The CDR3 DNA reads as TGTGCCAGCAGTTACTCGAGACTCATCTACGAGCAGTACTTC.

The rearrangement links TRBV4-1 to TRBJ2-1; D possibly corresponds to TRBD2 (6 bases). From germline, CDR1 is MGHRA and CDR2 YSYEKL. This CDR3 is 13 amino acids long. V shed 0 bases and J shed 7 bases, with 7 bases lying between them. This chain's CDR3 is CASSQDAGNEQFF. Written as DNA, the CDR3 is TGCGCCAGCAGCCAAGACGCGGGAAATGAGCAGTTCTTC.

J is TRBJ2-5 and V is TRBV4-1; a possible D gene is TRBD1 (6 bases). The CDR3 spans 15 residues. The V end lost 4 bases, the J end lost 1 base, and 13 bases lay between the germline ends. CDR1 and CDR2 (germline): MGHRA, YSYEKL. The CDR3 nucleotides are TGCGCCAGCAGCCGACAGGATAGCGTCCAAGAGACCCAGTACTTC. Translating it yields CASSRQDSVQETQYF.

V usage is TRBV18 and J usage is TRBJ2-3; the D is unclear. V was clipped by 5 bases and J by 4 bases, with 4 bases between them. Germline CDR1 is KGHSH and CDR2 is LQKENI. The CDR3 loop spans 11 amino acids. CDR3 protein: CASSSPDTQYF. CDR3 sequence (DNA): TGTGCCAGCTCATCCCCAGATACGCAGTATTTT.

This sequence joins TRBV4-2 and TRBJ1-3, with TRBD1 matching over 9 bases. This CDR3 spans 15 amino acids. Trimming took 5 bases from V and 3 from J; bases not matched to a gene: 5. Per the germline V gene, CDR1 is LGHNA and CDR2 is YNFKEQ. CDR3 sequence: CASSNRGRSGNTIYF. The CDR3 nucleotides read TGTGCCAGCAGCAACAGGGGGCGAAGTGGAAACACCATATATTTT.

In this sample, this clone turned up a few times. V gene TRBV29-1 combines with J gene TRBJ2-2; TRBD2 is a possible D gene (5 bases). The V gene lost 4 bases and the J gene lost 6 bases, with 12 bases spanning the gap. The CDR3 is 13 amino acids. Germline assignment: CDR1 SQVTM and CDR2 ANQGSEA. DNA of the CDR3: TGCAGCGTTGGATCGGGAATTGCCGGGGAGCTGTTTTTT. This sequence encodes CSVGSGIAGELFF.

The chain recombines TRBV9 with TRBJ2-7; 14 nucleotides match TRBD2. J lost 6 bases, V lost 1 base, and 3 bases had no gene match. The CDR3 has 15 residues. The V gene's germline CDR1 is SGDLS and CDR2 YYNGEE. The CDR3 DNA reads TGTGCCAGCAGCGTAACCGGGACTAGCGGGAGCGAGCAGTACTTC. This sequence encodes CASSVTGTSGSEQYF.

J is TRBJ1-4 and V is TRBV2, with D unresolved. The CDR3 has 13 amino acids. Germline V gene data show CDR1 as SNHLY and CDR2 as FYNNEI. Trimming left V 6 bases short and J 4 bases short, with 9 bases between. This CDR3 is CASRDGRNEKLFF. The CDR3, as DNA: TGTGCCAGCAGGGACGGACGTAATGAAAAACTGTTTTTT.

This chain joins TRBV4-1 and TRBJ1-1; D perhaps matches TRBD1 (5 bases). Trimming pared 2 bases from V and 1 base from J, leaving 14 bases between. CDR1 MGHRA and CDR2 YSYEKL come from the germline V gene. This CDR3 region has 16 residues. The CDR3 DNA is TGCGCCAGCAGCCAATTGGGTGGGGGAAGGAACACTGAAGCTTTCTTT. Protein: CASSQLGGGRNTEAFF.

The chain uses TRBV14 and TRBJ1-3; D might be TRBD1 (5 bases). The CDR3 length is 14 residues. V dropped 4 bases and J dropped 4 bases, with 11 bases sitting between them. Germline CDR1 SGHDN, CDR2 FVKESK. The CDR3 bases are TGTGCCAGCAGCCCGACAGCTGGGGGAAACACCATATATTTT. It codes for CASSPTAGGNTIYF. The variable domain in full, with the rest retrieved from reference TRBV14 and TRBJ1-3, is EAGVTQFPSHSVIEKGQTVTLRCDPISGHDNLYWYRRVMGKEIKFLLHFVKESKQDESGMPNNRFLAERTGGTYSTLKVQPAELEDSGVYFCASSPTAGGNTIYFGEGSWLTVV.

J is TRBJ1-4 and V is TRBV4-2, with 12 nucleotides matching TRBD1. J gave up 8 bases and V 3 bases, and 10 bases lay outside the gene matches. The germline gives CDR1 LGHNA, CDR2 YNFKEQ. This CDR3 is 17 amino acids long. CDR3 residues: CASSHPRTGTGGEKLFF. Written as DNA, the CDR3 is TGTGCCAGCAGCCATCCCCGCACCGGGACAGGGGGCGAAAAACTGTTTTTT.

This clone was detected once. The chain recombines TRBV9 with TRBJ2-5; 8 nucleotides align to TRBD1. Germline loops: CDR1 SGDLS, CDR2 YYNGEE. V was pared by 4 bases and J by 5 bases, with 13 bases of the junction left unmatched. The CDR3 loop spans 16 amino acids. CDR3 bases: TGTGCCAGCAGCCTCACCCCGGCAGGGACAGGCGAGACCCAGTACTTC. Protein product: CASSLTPAGTGETQYF.